This T cell receptor (beta chain) was retrieved from a study of T cells in localized non-small cell lung cancer. Note on this clone: Its antigen is unknown.

The table came from immunoSEQ multiplex PCR; TCRdb's copy has only in-frame clones and leaves some out. In the table there are approximately 35,000 clones, 85% to 95% of which are singletons. The CDR3 is 17 residues long. The germline gives CDR1 SNHLY, CDR2 FYNNEI. Trimming pared 0 bases from V and 1 base from J, leaving 15 bases between. Study outcomes and limitations: Among blood samples, higher T cell density accompanied longer overall survival. Highest T cell clonality was seen in uninvolved adjacent lung, surpassing that measured in tumor. Sequencing was restricted to one tumor region; therefore, heterogeneity remains possible.

This TCR derives from a female donor over 55 with stage II lung adenocarcinoma. The sequenced sample was peripheral blood mononuclear cells, obtained before any cancer treatment. The rearrangement uses TRBV2 and TRBJ1-2, with D possibly being TRBD1 (6 bases). DNA for the CDR3: TGTGCCAGCAGTGAAGCGCTTGGGCAGGGGAGTAACTATGGCTACACCTTC. Its translation: CASSEALGQGSNYGYTF.